This T cell receptor (beta chain) was recorded in a study of shared clonotypes between healthy human individuals (dated by TCRdb to about 2020). At the level of the whole study: Two women and a few men aged 18 to 49 years were included in the cohort. To estimate repertoire size and how much clonotypes are shared between individuals, the study performed deep sequencing of blood TCR repertoires from roughly five healthy adults. Each donor's leukapheresis produced roughly between roughly 0.85 and 10 billion PBMCs. Different laboratories and diverse techniques were used to prepare libraries and sequence TCR repertoires, to increase sequencing depth and limit assay-specific biases. For each donor, CD4 naive and CD4 memory were each given three plates, CD8 naive was given two plates, and CD8 memory was given one plate. Results the study describes overall, beyond this receptor: About 4.5% of naive CD4, 3% to 4% of naive CD8, about 2.5% of memory CD4, and 0.35% to 0.4% of memory CD8 clonotypes were shared across four donors. Even with the large sequencing depth, rarefaction of the sorted-subset datasets indicated that sequencing was incomplete. Sampling was limited to blood, and TCR repertoires in tissue likely differ from TCR repertoires in blood. Pairwise subsampling indicated that sequencing depth was expected to affect the degree of clonotype sharing among donors. Clonotypes shared by all four sorted-subset donors showed higher generation probabilities than non-shared clonotypes. The small number of donors limited the genetic and exposure-history diversity represented. Larger estimated clonotype richness was generally found for naive subsets than for memory subsets.

CD8 naive samples were obtained by positive selection for CCR7 among CD45RO-negative cells, yielding a CD45RA+CCR7+ population from which TemRA cells were excluded. The donors were healthy, HIV-negative adults with no recently reported acute infections or vaccinations. Every donor was a Caucasian adult living in Nashville, Tennessee, USA. Blood was collected by leukapheresis, and PBMCs were isolated by Ficoll-Histopaque density gradient centrifugation and then cryopreserved in liquid nitrogen vapor phase. Analytical flow cytometry was used to check the purity and quantity of each magnetically sorted T cell population. Genomic DNA was isolated from each sorted fraction and quantified by UV absorbance on a Nanodrop 2000c. Concerning this clone: Its antigen is not yet known. Base-call qualities are not available, and no considerably larger clone is one nucleotide away. Other DNA sequences of this sample code for an identical CDR3.

Using the deep immunoSEQ assay, multiplex PCR amplified TCR CDR3 regions from genomic DNA. Genomic DNA extracted from each cell subset was distributed evenly over all wells of several immunoSEQ 96-well plates, and each plate served as one replicate. For sorted subsets, each replicate PCR was loaded with 200 ng genomic DNA, equivalent to 25,000 to 35,000 T cell genomes. Purified libraries were measured with a Qubit 3.0 fluorometer, size-checked on a Bioanalyzer 2100, and measured again with the KAPA Library Quantification kit. Each immunoSEQ 96-well plate was sequenced on its own single-read 150-cycle Illumina NextSeq 550 flow cell. In the paper's pipeline: Because only junctional sequences without quality scores were contained in the immunoSEQ output, filtering matching that applied to full-length reads could not be performed. Sequences were annotated with PyIR, a Python wrapper for IgBLAST v1.9, and V/J genes and CDR3 were assigned using IMGT germline references. Reads with weak V/J assignments (E-value above 1e-6), missing CDR3, stop codons, out-of-frame junctions, or ambiguous translated residues were removed. V3J clonotypes were defined as sequences sharing the same inferred V gene, J gene, and CDR3 amino acid sequence. The percentage overlap between two repertoires was calculated by dividing the number of shared unique clonotypes by the size of the smaller repertoire. RTK rarefaction, the Chao1 estimator, and Recon v2.1 estimates of unobserved clonotypes were used to assess repertoire richness. Generation probabilities for all TCRbeta clonotypes obtained by the gDNA method from four donors were computed using OLGA. What TCRdb holds here is the immuneACCESS table cut down to in-frame rearrangements. Part of the clones is not present; checked against another copy, under half of the missing clones reflect an unresolved V gene, and the others are unexplained. The DNA gave D and trimming, while V, J and clone size come from that table. The sample includes about 1.9 million clones, with 93% observed a single time. The top ten clones comprise around 1.8% of the sample.

Trimmed from V: 2 bases; trimmed from J: 2 bases; junction bases lacking a gene match: 3. From a lookup of the germline V gene (reference sequence), CDR1 and CDR2 are MNHEY and SMNVEV. The cysteine opens and the phenylalanine closes a CDR3 of 15 amino acids. CDR3 DNA only is kept here, 45 bases in frame from base 1. The clonotype originates from a man between 18 and 29 years old in good health. Some clones in this sample may be carry-over from other donors' samples. The chain is encoded by TRBV27 joined to TRBJ2-7; 10 bases in the junction line up with TRBD2. The specimen was naive CD8+ T cells from PBMCs. Interpreted using the paper, the cell subset or site label stands for: CD45RA+CCR7+. The sequence in DNA is TGTGCCAGCAGTTTACGACTAGCGGGCGCCTACGAGCAGTACTTC. Its protein product is CASSLRLAGAYEQYF.